This paragraph reports one TCR beta chain. This clonotype was detected many times. Which antigen it targets is not known. No base-level quality is on record; no much larger clone is a single base apart. Sequenced on an Illumina HiSeq 2000. TCR beta chain libraries were generated through multiplex PCR amplification. The amplified TCR beta chain products were analyzed by high-throughput sequencing. Using fastp at Q25 and MiXCR, TCRdb reprocessed the public reads and kept productive beta chains. Merged by CDR3 protein, the rows form single entries marked with the most common genes and DNA. Here the sample has fewer than 85,000 distinct CDR3 sequences; about 20% occur a single time. The leading ten clones occupy around 2.5% of the sample. This entry comes from a study of breast tumors, draining lymph nodes, adjacent tissues (dated by TCRdb to about 2016). For context, the study as a whole: TCR beta repertoires were compared across tumor, adjacent nontumor tissue and axillary lymph nodes obtained from breast cancer patients. In human breast cancer, the study set out to evaluate how tumor, surrounding tissue and draining lymph node repertoires relate to one another and whether T cells may move between these sites. Beyond this particular receptor, the publication reports: Tumor T-cell repertoires showed less diversity than lymph node repertoires and more diversity than nontumor tissue repertoires, and tumor T-cell repertoires showed preferential V and J gene usage. Tumor and nontumor tissue repertoires were found to be significantly more similar in luminal-like than in basal-like breast cancer. Rather than being directly demonstrated, the conclusion that tumor T cells originate in lymph nodes was presented as consistent with a hypothesis. The data were considered consistent with the idea that most tumor T cells come from the lymph node and then expand in tumor tissue.

The CDR3 runs 14 amino acids, cysteine and phenylalanine included. The CDR3 DNA has 42 bases and is translated from base 1. CDR1 is given as SSHAT and CDR2 as FNYEAQ, both from the germline V gene (reference sequence). The lymph node samples were taken from the axillary draining lymph nodes of breast cancer patients. This receptor was taken from a female donor with breast cancer. Some clones in this sample may be carry-over from other donors' samples. Specimen: axillary lymph node tissue. The chain joins TRBV7-7 to TRBJ2-5; a stretch of 11 junction bases matches TRBD2. The DNA is as follows: TGTGCAACTGGCCTAGCGGGAGGCCAAGAGACCCAGTACTTC. It codes for CATGLAGGQETQYF.